This T cell receptor beta chain emerged from a study of T cell repertoires in cytomegalovirus infection. Study-wide findings and caveats: Pooled public TCR beta family frequency picked out CMV carriers with the relevant HLA. HLA-C-restricted, CMV-specific TCR beta clonotypes were dominant ex vivo.

TCRdb used MiXCR to reprocess the reads, holding one entry per CDR3 protein. The sample yields about 700,000 distinct CDR3 sequences, roughly 33% seen once. The germline V gene has CDR1 SNHLY and CDR2 FYNNEI. V lost 8 bases, J lost 12 bases, and 17 bases stayed unmatched. The CDR3 length is 15 residues. In this sample, this clonotype turned up a few times. No antigen is known for it. The rearrangement uses TRBV2 and TRBJ2-1, with 9 bases that match TRBD2. The sample consisted of cultured PBMCs, taken from culture after CMV antigen stimulation. The TCR comes from a human donor in good health (CMV status not recorded). Some clones in this sample may be carry-over from other donors' samples. CDR3 nucleotides: TGTGCCAGCCTTAGGACTAGCGAGACTTTGACGGGGCAGTTCTTC. This gives the protein CASLRTSETLTGQFF.